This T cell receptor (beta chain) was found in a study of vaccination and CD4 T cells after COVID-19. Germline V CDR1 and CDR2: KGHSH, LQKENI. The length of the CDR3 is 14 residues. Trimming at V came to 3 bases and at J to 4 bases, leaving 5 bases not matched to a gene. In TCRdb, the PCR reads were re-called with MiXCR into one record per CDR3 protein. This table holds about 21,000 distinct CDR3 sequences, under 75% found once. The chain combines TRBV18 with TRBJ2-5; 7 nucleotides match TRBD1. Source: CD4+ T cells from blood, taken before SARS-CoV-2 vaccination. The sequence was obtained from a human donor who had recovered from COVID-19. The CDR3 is CASSPGQLIETQYF. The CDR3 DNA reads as TGTGCCAGCTCACCGGGACAGCTAATAGAGACCCAGTACTTC.